This TCR beta chain comes out of a study of long-term antiretroviral therapy in people with HIV. Study conclusions and caveats: Regardless of time point, clones expanded before ART dominated the repertoire.

This clone was seen a single time. Its matching antigen is unknown. Germline loops: CDR1 SGHNT, CDR2 YYREEE (reference sequence). There are 17 residues in the CDR3. V shed 3 bases and J shed 3 bases, with 16 bases lying between them. Run at survey level, the immunoSEQ assay was version v3.0. Per sample, sequencing targeted roughly 35,000-50,000 T-cell genomes. Data came from immunoSEQ multiplex PCR; TCRdb stores just in-frame clones and leaves some out. This sample has roughly 30,000 clones, with approximately 90% found just once. The genes are TRBV5-4 and TRBJ2-6; the D gene is possibly TRBD1 (6 bases). The origin of this receptor is a woman younger than 35 with HIV. This sample comprised unsorted PBMCs, obtained 1.8 years after starting antiretroviral therapy. Here the CDR3 DNA reads TGTGCCAGCAGCTCCCCCTTGTGGGGGCGTGGGGCCAACGTCCTGACTTTC. Residues: CASSSPLWGRGANVLTF.